This T cell receptor (beta chain) came from a study of blood T cell repertoires in COVID-19. Study information: Donors in the United States, Italy and Spain gave samples during acute or convalescent COVID-19. Sources were T cells, B-cell-depleted T cells, or PBMCs; the material itself was cDNA or gDNA.

Germline lookup yields CDR1 SNHLY and CDR2 FYNNEI. V was trimmed by 7 bases and J by 6 bases, leaving 12 bases between them. CDR3 length equals 13 residues. In the original processing: Amplification from reference gene primers served as the basis for estimated nucleated cell counts. Using immunoSEQ multiplex PCR, the repertoire was profiled, and TCRdb retains in-frame clones only, with some absent. V and J calls and clone size are given by that table; D and trimming were obtained from the DNA. The sample yields around 93,000 clones, 82% seen once. The sample comprised peripheral blood. The chain has TRBV2 and TRBJ2-2; tentative D call: TRBD2 (6 bases). The source is a man older than 75 with acute or convalescent COVID-19. CDR3 nucleotides: TGTGCCAGCAATATAAGGGACTCCGGGGAGCTGTTTTTT. Its translation is CASNIRDSGELFF.